The 10 T cell receptor beta chains reported below all come from one sample, sequenced in a study of tumor and adjacent non-tumor tissue in lung cancer. No cell sorting was done before RNA was extracted from the tissue. The normal lung tissue was taken more than 3 cm from the tumor edge. TCRbeta libraries were built with three rounds of nested PCR, modified from ARM-PCR. From the multiplex PCR reads, TCRdb called clonotypes with MiXCR, one entry per CDR3 protein. Among 65,000 to 85,000 distinct CDR3 sequences listed, more than 65% were seen once. The material sequenced was distant non-tumor lung tissue. Every receptor here comes from a man aged 55-75 years with non-small cell lung cancer.

V usage is TRBV11-3 and J usage is TRBJ2-1; 10 nucleotides align to TRBD2. TRBJ2-7 matches the DNA end more closely, so the J call is doubtful. Germline V CDR1 and CDR2: SGHNT, YENEEA. The CDR3 is 16 amino acids. The CDR3 DNA is TGTGCCAATAGCCTCAACCAACTAGCGGGGTTAGGTGAGCAGTACTTC. Residues: CANSLNQLAGLGEQYF.

With respect to this clonotype: A much larger clone differs by one base, so this may be a read error. V is TRBV7-8 and J is TRBJ2-1; D unclear. Germline CDR1 is SGHVS and CDR2 is FQNEAQ. This CDR3 has 16 residues. The V end lost 4 bases, the J end lost 7 bases, and 20 bases lay between the germline ends. This chain's CDR3 is CASSSEWISVQNEQFF. The CDR3 nucleotides are TGTGCCAGCAGCTCAGAATGGATAAGCGTTCAAAATGAGCAGTTCTTC.

V gene TRBV6-5 combines with J gene TRBJ2-5; 8 nucleotides match TRBD1. The CDR3 loop spans 14 amino acids. The junction had 7 bases not matched to a gene; V was cut back by 6 bases and J by 4 bases. CDR1 is MNHEY and CDR2 is SVGAGI in the germline V gene. CDR3 DNA sequence: TGTGCCAGCAGCTACCGGACAGGGCGAGAGACCCAGTACTTC. Protein: CASSYRTGRETQYF.

With regard to this clonotype: One end of the junction fails to match germline, which may point to a read error. The J gene is TRBJ2-5, the V gene TRBV12-3 or TRBV12-4; maybe TRBD1 (6 bases). CDR3 length: 13 residues. DNA of the CDR3: TGTGCCAGCAGTTTATCCGCCCAGGGGACCCAATACTTC. This codes for CASSLSAQGTQYF.

This clonotype is medium-sized (0.01 to 0.1%) within its sample. The chain carries TRBV11-3 and TRBJ2-1; 13 bases map to TRBD2. The CDR3 covers 14 residues. V was pared by 4 bases and J by 8 bases, with 2 bases of the junction left unmatched. In germline, CDR1 is SGHNT, CDR2 YENEEA. CDR3 sequence: CASSYGLAGDEQFF. For the CDR3, the DNA is TGTGCCAGCAGCTACGGACTAGCGGGAGATGAGCAGTTCTTC.

Turning to this clonotype: Sequence at one end of the junction differs from germline and may be a read error. The chain is built from TRBV5-5 and TRBJ2-1; D possibly corresponds to TRBD1 (5 bases). The CDR3 extends over 13 amino acids. Germline loops: CDR1 SGHKS, CDR2 YYEKEE (reference sequence). CDR3 bases: TGTGCCAGCAGCCTGGCAGGGCAGGGCCTTGAATACTTC. Translating it yields CASSLAGQGLEYF.

Points on this clonotype: A read error may explain this, as a much larger clone is one base away. The chain employs TRBV11-1 and TRBJ2-2; D may be TRBD1 or TRBD2 (5 bases each). Germline V gives CDR1 SGHAT, CDR2 FQDESV (reference sequence). The CDR3 is made up of 14 amino acids. CDR3 residues: CASCYTGGTGELFF. The CDR3 region has the DNA TGTGCCAGCTGCTATACTGGTGGGACCGGGGAGCTGTTTTTC.

In regard to this clonotype: A read error may account for a junction end that differs from germline. CDR3 sequence (DNA): TGCGCCGGCAGTCGATACAATGAGCAGTTCTTC. Residues: CAGSRYNEQFF. V gene TRBV10-2 combines with J gene TRBJ2-1; D not resolved. Per the germline V gene, CDR1 is WSHSY and CDR2 is SAAADI. CDR3 length: 11 amino acids.

Regarding this clonotype: A much larger clonotype is one base distant, so this may be a read error. The J gene is TRBJ2-1, the V gene TRBV30; tentative D call: TRBD2 (5 bases). This CDR3 is built from 18 residues. The germline V gene has CDR1 GTSNPN and CDR2 SVGIG (reference sequence). The CDR3 region is CAWSVLYRGSVVGNERFF. In nucleotides, the CDR3 is TGTGCCTGGAGTGTATTGTACCGGGGATCGGTTGTTGGCAATGAGCGGTTCTTC.

The rearrangement joins TRBV28 to TRBJ2-7, with D maybe TRBD1 (5 bases). CDR1 is MDHEN and CDR2 is SYDVKM in the germline V gene. The CDR3 is made up of 17 amino acids. Trimming removed 8 bases at V and 1 base at J, with 24 bases between. CDR3 amino acids: CASDTGHIRRSSYEQYF. CDR3 sequence (DNA): TGTGCCAGCGATACTGGACATATTAGACGGAGTTCCTACGAGCAGTACTTC.